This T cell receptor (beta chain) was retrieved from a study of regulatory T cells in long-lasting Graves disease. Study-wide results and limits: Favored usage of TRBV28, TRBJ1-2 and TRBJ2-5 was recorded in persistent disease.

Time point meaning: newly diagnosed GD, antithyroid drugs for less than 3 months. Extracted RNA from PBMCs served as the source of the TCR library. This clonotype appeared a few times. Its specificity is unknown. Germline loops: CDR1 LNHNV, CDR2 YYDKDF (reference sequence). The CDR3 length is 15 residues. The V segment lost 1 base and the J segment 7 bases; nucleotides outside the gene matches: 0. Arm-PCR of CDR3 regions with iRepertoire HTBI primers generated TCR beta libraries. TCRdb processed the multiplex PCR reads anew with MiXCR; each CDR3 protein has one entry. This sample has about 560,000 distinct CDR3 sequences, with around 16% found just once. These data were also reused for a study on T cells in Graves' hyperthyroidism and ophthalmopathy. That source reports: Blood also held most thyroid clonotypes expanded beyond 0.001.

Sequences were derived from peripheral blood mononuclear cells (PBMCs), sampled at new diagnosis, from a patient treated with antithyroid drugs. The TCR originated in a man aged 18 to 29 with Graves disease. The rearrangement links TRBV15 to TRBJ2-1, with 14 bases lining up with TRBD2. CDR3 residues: CATSRGTSGGNEQFF. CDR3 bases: TGTGCCACCAGCAGAGGGACTAGCGGGGGGAATGAGCAGTTCTTC.